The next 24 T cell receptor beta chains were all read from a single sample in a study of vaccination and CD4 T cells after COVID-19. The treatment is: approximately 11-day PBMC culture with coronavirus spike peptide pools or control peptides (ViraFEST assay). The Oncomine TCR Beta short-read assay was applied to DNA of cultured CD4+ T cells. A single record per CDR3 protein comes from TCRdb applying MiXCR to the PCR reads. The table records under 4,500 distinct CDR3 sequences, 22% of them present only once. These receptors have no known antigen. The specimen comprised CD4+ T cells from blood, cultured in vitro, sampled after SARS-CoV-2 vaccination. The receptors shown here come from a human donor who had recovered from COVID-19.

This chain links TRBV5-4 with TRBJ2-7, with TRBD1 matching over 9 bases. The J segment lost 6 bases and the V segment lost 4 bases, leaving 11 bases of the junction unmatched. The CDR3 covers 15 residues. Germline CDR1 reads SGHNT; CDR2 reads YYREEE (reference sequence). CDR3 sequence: CASSNHGQGISEQYF. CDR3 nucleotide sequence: TGTGCCAGCAGCAACCATGGACAGGGGATTAGCGAGCAGTACTTC.

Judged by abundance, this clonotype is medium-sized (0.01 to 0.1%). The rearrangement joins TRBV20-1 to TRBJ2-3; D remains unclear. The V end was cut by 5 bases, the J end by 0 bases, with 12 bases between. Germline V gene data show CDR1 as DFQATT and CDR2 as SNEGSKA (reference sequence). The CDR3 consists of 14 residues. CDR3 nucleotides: TGCAGTGCTTGGGCTCCCTCTAGCACAGATACGCAGTATTTT. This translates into CSAWAPSSTDTQYF.

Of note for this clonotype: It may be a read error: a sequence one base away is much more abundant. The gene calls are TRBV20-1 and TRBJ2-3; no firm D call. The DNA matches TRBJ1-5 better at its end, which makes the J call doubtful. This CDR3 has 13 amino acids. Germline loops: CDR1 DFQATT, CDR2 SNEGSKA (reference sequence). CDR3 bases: TGCAGTGCCCGACTAGCGGCTCCAGATACGCAGCATTTT. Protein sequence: CSARLAAPDTQHF.

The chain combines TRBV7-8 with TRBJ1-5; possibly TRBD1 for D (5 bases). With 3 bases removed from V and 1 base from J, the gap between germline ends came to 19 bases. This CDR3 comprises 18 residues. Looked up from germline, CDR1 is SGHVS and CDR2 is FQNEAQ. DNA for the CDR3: TGTGCCAGCAGCTTTGGTGGCAGGGTGATTTCGAGCAATCAGCCCCAGCATTTT. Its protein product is CASSFGGRVISSNQPQHF.

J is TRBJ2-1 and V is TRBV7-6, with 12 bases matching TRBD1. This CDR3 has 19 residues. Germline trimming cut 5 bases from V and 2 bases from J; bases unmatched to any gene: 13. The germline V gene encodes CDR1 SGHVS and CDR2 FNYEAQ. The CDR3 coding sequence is TGTGCCAGCAGCGGTCCGGGACAGGGGGCGAATAGGGCCTACAATGAGCAGTTCTTC. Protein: CASSGPGQGANRAYNEQFF.

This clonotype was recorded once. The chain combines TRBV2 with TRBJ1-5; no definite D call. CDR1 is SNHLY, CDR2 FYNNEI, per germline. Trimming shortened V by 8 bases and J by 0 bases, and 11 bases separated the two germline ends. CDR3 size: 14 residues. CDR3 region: CASEPDYSNQPQHF. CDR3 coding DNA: TGTGCCAGCGAGCCAGATTATAGCAATCAGCCCCAGCATTTT.

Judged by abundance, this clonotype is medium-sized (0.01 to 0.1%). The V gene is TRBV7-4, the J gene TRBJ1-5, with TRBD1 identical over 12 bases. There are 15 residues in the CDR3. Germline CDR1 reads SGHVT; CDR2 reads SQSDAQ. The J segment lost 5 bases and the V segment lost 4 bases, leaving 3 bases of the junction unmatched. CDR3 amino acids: CASSSGTGGDQPQHF. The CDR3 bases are TGTGCCAGCAGCTCCGGGACAGGGGGCGATCAGCCCCAGCATTTT.

CDR3 amino acids: CASSLGGNYGYTF. CDR3 in DNA: TGTGCCAGCAGCTTGGGTGGTAACTATGGCTACACCTTC. V gene TRBV5-5 combines with J gene TRBJ1-2, with unresolved D. Deletions cut 0 bases from V and 1 base from J, with 4 bases between. The germline CDR1 and CDR2 sequences are SGHKS and YYEKEE (reference sequence). The CDR3 consists of 13 residues.

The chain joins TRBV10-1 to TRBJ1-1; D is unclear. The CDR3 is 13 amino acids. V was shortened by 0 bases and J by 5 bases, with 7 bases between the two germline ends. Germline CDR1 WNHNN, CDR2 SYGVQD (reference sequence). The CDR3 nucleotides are TGCGCCAGCAGTGAGTCGGGGAGAACTGAAGCTTTCTTT. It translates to CASSESGRTEAFF.

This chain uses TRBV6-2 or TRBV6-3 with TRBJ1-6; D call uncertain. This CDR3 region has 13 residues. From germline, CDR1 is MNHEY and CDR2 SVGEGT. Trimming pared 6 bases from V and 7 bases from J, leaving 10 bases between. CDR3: CASRNGENSPLHF. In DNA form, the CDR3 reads TGTGCCAGCAGAAACGGGGAAAATTCACCCCTCCACTTT.

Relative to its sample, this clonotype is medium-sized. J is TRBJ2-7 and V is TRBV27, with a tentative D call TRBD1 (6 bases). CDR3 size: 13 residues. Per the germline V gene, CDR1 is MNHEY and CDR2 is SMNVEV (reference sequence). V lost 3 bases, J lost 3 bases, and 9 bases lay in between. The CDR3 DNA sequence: TGTGCCAGCAGTTTCGGCAGGGGCTACGAGCAGTACTTC. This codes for CASSFGRGYEQYF.

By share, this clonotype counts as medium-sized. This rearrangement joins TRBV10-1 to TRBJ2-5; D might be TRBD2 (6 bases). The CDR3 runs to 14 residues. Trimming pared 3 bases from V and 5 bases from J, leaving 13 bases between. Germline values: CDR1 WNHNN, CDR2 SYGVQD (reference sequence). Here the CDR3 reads CASSDAGRGETQYF. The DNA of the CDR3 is TGCGCCAGCAGTGATGCGGGGCGCGGGGAGACCCAGTACTTC.

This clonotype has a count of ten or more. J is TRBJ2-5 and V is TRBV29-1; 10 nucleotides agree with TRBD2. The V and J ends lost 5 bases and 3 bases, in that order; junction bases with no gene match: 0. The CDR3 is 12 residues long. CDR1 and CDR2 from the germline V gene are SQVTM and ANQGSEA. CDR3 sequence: CSVLAGEETQYF. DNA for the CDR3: TGCAGCGTTCTAGCGGGGGAAGAGACCCAGTACTTC.

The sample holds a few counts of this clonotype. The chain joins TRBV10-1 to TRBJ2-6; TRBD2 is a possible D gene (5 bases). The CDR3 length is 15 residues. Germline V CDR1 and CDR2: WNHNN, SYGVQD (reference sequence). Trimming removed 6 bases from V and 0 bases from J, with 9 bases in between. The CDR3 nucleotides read TGCGCCAGCAGCACGGGGAGCTCTGGGGCCAACGTCCTGACTTTC. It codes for CASSTGSSGANVLTF.

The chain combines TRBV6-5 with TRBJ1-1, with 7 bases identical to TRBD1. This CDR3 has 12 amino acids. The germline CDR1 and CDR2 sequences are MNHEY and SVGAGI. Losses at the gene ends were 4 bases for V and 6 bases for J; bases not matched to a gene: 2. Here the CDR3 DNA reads TGTGCCAGCAGTTCGGGACAGCCTGAAGCTTTCTTT. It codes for CASSSGQPEAFF.

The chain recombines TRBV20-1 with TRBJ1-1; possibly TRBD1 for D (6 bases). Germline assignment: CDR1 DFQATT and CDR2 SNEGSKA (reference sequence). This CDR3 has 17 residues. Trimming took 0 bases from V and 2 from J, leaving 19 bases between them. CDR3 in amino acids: CSARDGRGGGKNTEAFF. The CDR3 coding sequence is TGCAGTGCTAGAGATGGGCGAGGGGGGGGAAAAAACACTGAAGCTTTCTTT.

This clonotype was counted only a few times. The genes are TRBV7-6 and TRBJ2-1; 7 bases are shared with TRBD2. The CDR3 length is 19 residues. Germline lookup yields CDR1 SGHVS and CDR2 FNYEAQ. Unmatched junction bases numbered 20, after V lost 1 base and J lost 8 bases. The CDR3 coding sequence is TGTGCCAGCAGCTTAGGAGGTCCTGGAGCGGGAACTCGGTCCTATGAGCAGTTCTTC. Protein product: CASSLGGPGAGTRSYEQFF.

The CDR3 DNA sequence: TGTGCCACACGGGGGGCTGGGGCCAACGTCCTGACTTTC. Its translation is CATRGAGANVLTF. The chain carries TRBV27 and TRBJ2-6; 7 bases are shared with TRBD2. Per the germline V gene, CDR1 is MNHEY and CDR2 is SMNVEV (reference sequence). This CDR3 contains 13 residues. V shed 10 bases and J 2 bases; nucleotides not matched to a gene: 2.

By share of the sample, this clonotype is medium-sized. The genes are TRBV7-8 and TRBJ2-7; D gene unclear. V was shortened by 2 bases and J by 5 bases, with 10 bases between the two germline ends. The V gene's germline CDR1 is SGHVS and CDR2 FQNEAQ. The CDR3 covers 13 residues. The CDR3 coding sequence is TGTGCCAGCAGCTTATCTCAAGGCAACGAGCAGTACTTC. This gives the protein CASSLSQGNEQYF. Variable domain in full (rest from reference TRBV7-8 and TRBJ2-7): GAGVSQSPRYKVAKRGQDVALRCDPISGHVSLFWYQQALGQGPEFLTYFQNEAQLDKSGLPSDRFFAERPEGSVSTLKIQRTQQEDSAVYLCASSLSQGNEQYFGPGTRLTVT.

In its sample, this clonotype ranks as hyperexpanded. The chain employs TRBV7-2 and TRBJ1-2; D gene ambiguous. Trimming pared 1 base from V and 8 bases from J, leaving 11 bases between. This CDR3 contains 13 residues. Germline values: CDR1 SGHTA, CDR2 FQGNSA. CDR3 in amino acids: CASSLGENPGYTF. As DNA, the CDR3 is TGTGCCAGCAGCTTAGGTGAAAATCCCGGCTACACCTTC.

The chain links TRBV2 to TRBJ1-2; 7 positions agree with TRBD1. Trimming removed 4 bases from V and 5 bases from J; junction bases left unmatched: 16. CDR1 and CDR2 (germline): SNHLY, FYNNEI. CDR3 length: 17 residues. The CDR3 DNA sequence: TGTGCCAGCAGTGCACGGGCGGCGACAGGGCTTCTTTATGGCTACACCTTC. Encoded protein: CASSARAATGLLYGYTF.

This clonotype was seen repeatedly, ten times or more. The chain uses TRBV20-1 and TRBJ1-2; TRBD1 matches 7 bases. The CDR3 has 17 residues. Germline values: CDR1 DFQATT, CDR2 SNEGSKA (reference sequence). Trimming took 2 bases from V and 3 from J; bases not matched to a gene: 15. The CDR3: CSARSAGGGFPDYGYTF. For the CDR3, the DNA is TGCAGTGCTAGAAGTGCAGGGGGAGGTTTCCCCGACTATGGCTACACCTTC.

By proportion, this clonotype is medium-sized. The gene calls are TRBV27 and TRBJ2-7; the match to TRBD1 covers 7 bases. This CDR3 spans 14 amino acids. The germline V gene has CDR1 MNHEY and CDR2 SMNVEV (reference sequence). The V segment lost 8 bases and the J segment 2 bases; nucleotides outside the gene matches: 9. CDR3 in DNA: TGTGCCAGCCGCAAGGGGGCGAGTCCCTACGAGCAGTACTTC. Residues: CASRKGASPYEQYF.

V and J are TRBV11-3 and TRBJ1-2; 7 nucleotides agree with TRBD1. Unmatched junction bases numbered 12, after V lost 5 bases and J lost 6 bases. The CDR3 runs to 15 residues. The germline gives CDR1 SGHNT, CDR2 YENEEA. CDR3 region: CASSEGTDRVHGYTF. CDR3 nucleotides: TGTGCCAGCAGCGAGGGAACCGACAGGGTCCATGGCTACACCTTC.